This T cell receptor (beta chain) derives from a study of cytomegalovirus exposure and HLA in healthy donors. Study-wide background: A subsequent analysis reported that the 120 or so validation repertoires were produced on the same platform that had also been used for the 666 first-cohort repertoires.

As regards this clone: The target antigen is unknown.

The CDR3 totals 16 residues. Germline V gene sequence: CDR1 SGHNT, CDR2 YYREEE (reference sequence). The ends lost 4 bases at V and 5 bases at J; junction bases unmatched: 10. Study findings and constraints: According to the study, roughly 180 TCR beta chains were cytomegalovirus-associated. A few chains tied to CMV proved CMV antigen-specific in vitro. For cytomegalovirus status, the classifier reportedly gave diagnoses with high specificity and sensitivity.

Produced via immunoSEQ multiplex PCR; TCRdb's table is partial and in-frame only. There are fewer than 150,000 clones in the sample; 86% occur only once, and roughly 5% lies in the top ten. The V call is TRBV5-4, the J call TRBJ2-3; 10 bases agree with TRBD2. This TCR was sampled from a man younger than 35 in good health and CMV-seronegative. The sequenced sample consisted of PBMCs. Here the CDR3 reads CASSPVAGGRGDTQYF. The CDR3 DNA reads TGTGCCAGCAGCCCGGTAGCGGGGGGCCGGGGAGATACGCAGTATTTT.